Listed here are 20 T cell receptor beta chains from one sample, sequenced in a study of spatial heterogeneity in lung cancer. MiXCR, run by TCRdb on the 5' RACE reads, gives a single entry per CDR3 protein. The profile shows about 15,000 distinct CDR3 sequences, over 6.5% of them singletons. Time point given: sample taken at primary tumor resection. Whole RNA from tumor, nontumor lung or frozen PBMC was sequenced unsorted. The sequencing here drew on PBMCs, taken at surgery. The source of these receptors is a female donor with early-stage non-small cell lung cancer.

This clonotype turned up a few times. The CDR3 DNA reads TGCAGCGCTTGGACAGGGGGCTACAATGAGCAGTTCTTC. It yields the protein CSAWTGGYNEQFF. V usage is TRBV29-1 and J usage is TRBJ2-1; the match to TRBD1 covers 10 bases. The CDR3 is 13 residues long. From germline, CDR1 is SQVTM and CDR2 ANQGSEA. The V and J ends lost 7 bases and 3 bases, in that order; junction bases with no gene match: 3.

This clonotype was seen repeatedly, ten times or more. The chain uses TRBV21-1 and TRBJ1-4; TRBD1 was called by the table and not checked on the DNA. TRBV21-1 has pseudogene status. CDR3 size: 13 residues. In DNA, the CDR3 is TGTGCCATCCCGGGAACAGTGAATGAAAAACTGTTTTTT. It encodes CAIPGTVNEKLFF.

In its sample, this clonotype ranks as medium-sized. The V call is TRBV6-2 or TRBV6-3, the J call TRBJ2-5, with 8 nucleotides matching TRBD2. The CDR3 has 13 amino acids. The germline CDR1 and CDR2 sequences are MNHEY and SVGEGT. The ends lost 4 bases at V and 5 bases at J; junction bases unmatched: 3. DNA of the CDR3: TGTGCCAGCAGTTGGACTAGCTGGGAGACCCAGTACTTC. Protein sequence: CASSWTSWETQYF.

This clonotype was counted a few times. The rearrangement links TRBV6-5 to TRBJ1-2, with 9 bases lining up with TRBD1. The CDR3 length is 15 residues. After removal of 7 bases from V and 2 bases from J, the junction contained 8 bases not matched to a gene. Germline V CDR1 and CDR2: MNHEY, SVGAGI. In nucleotides, the CDR3 is TGTGCCAGCACCCTTATTGGGACAGGGAACTATGGCTACACCTTC. Protein: CASTLIGTGNYGYTF.

This clonotype has a handful of counts. The chain carries TRBV7-9 and TRBJ2-2; D may be TRBD1 or TRBD2 (5 bases each). V was pared by 4 bases and J by 3 bases, with 9 bases between. Germline values: CDR1 SEHNR, CDR2 FQNEAQ (reference sequence). The CDR3 length is 14 residues. The CDR3 DNA reads TGTGCCAGCAGCTACCTGGGGGACACCGGGGAGCTGTTTTTT. The encoded protein is CASSYLGDTGELFF.

This clonotype was counted ten times or more. V and J are TRBV5-1 and TRBJ2-7; D possibly corresponds to TRBD2 (6 bases). The V gene's germline CDR1 is SGHRS and CDR2 YFSETQ. The CDR3 runs to 13 residues. Between the trimmed V and J ends, which lost 4 bases and 3 bases, there was a span of 11 bases. The CDR3 DNA reads as TGCGCCAGCAGCCACGGAGGGAACTACGAGCAGTACTTC. Amino acids: CASSHGGNYEQYF. The full variable domain, completed using reference TRBV5-1 and TRBJ2-7, is KAGVTQTPRYLIKTRGQQVTLSCSPISGHRSVSWYQQTPGQGLQFLFEYFSETQRNKGNFPGRFSGRQFSNSRSEMNVSTLELGDSALYLCASSHGGNYEQYFGPGTRLTVT.

This clonotype was counted at least ten times. The V and J genes are TRBV19 and TRBJ2-7, with D possibly being TRBD1 or TRBD2 (6 bases each). The CDR3 loop spans 14 amino acids. V shed 3 bases and J shed 6 bases, with 15 bases lying between them. CDR1 is LNHDA and CDR2 is SQIVND in the germline V gene (reference sequence). The chain's CDR3 is CASSIGRGGLEQYF. DNA for the CDR3: TGTGCCAGTAGTATCGGCAGGGGAGGTCTCGAGCAGTACTTC. The entire variable domain, with the rest obtained from reference TRBV19 and TRBJ2-7, is as follows: DGGITQSPKYLFRKEGQNVTLSCEQNLNHDAMYWYRQDPGQGLRLIYYSQIVNDFQKGDIAEGYSVSREKKESFPLTVTSAQKNPTAFYLCASSIGRGGLEQYFGPGTRLTVT.

The rearrangement joins TRBV2 to TRBJ1-1, with D possibly being TRBD1 (5 bases). Per germline, CDR1 SNHLY and CDR2 FYNNEI. The CDR3 runs 12 residues. V lost 6 bases and J 1 base, leaving 6 bases between the germline ends. The CDR3: CASSRENTEAFF. The CDR3 DNA sequence: TGTGCCAGCAGCAGGGAGAACACTGAAGCTTTCTTT.

Ten or more counts support this clonotype. The chain links TRBV27 to TRBJ2-7; 10 bases map to TRBD2. The CDR3 runs 17 residues. The V and J ends lost 5 bases and 2 bases, in that order; junction bases with no gene match: 12. Per germline, CDR1 MNHEY and CDR2 SMNVEV (reference sequence). CDR3 loop: CASSPPLVAGGPYEQYF. For the CDR3, the DNA is TGTGCCAGCAGTCCCCCACTCGTAGCGGGGGGCCCCTACGAGCAGTACTTC.

The table lists this clonotype with many counts. The chain links TRBV11-2 to TRBJ1-2; D not certain. Germline V gene data show CDR1 as SGHAT and CDR2 as FQNNGV. The CDR3 length is 13 residues. V was pared by 5 bases and J by 2 bases, with 9 bases between. As DNA, the CDR3 is TGTGCCAGCAGCCCCGACATCAACTATGGCTACACCTTC. Translation gives CASSPDINYGYTF.

The sample holds many counts of this clonotype. The rearrangement uses TRBV27 and TRBJ2-2, with D perhaps matching TRBD1 or TRBD2 (5 bases each). The V gene's germline CDR1 is MNHEY and CDR2 SMNVEV (reference sequence). This CDR3 has 17 residues. The ends were cut back, 4 bases at V and 10 bases at J, with 25 bases in the middle. The CDR3 sequence: CASSSQKRDRIMAELFF. CDR3 in DNA: TGTGCCAGCAGTTCCCAGAAGAGGGACCGCATCATGGCGGAGCTGTTTTTT.

This clonotype was detected many times. The chain is built from TRBV2 and TRBJ2-1; 9 bases match TRBD2. Germline loops: CDR1 SNHLY, CDR2 FYNNEI. V gave up 6 bases and J gave up 4 bases; unmatched junction bases: 7. The CDR3 contains 15 residues. This CDR3 reads CASRAERGVYNEQFF. The CDR3 coding sequence is TGTGCCAGCAGGGCCGAGCGGGGGGTTTACAATGAGCAGTTCTTC.

This clonotype was picked up a small number of times. This rearrangement joins TRBV5-4 to TRBJ1-2, with 7 bases that match TRBD1. In germline, CDR1 is SGHNT, CDR2 YYREEE (reference sequence). V was pared by 5 bases and J by 6 bases, with 13 bases of the junction left unmatched. This CDR3 spans 15 amino acids. CDR3 in DNA: TGTGCCAGCAGTCTTTTCCGGGACAGTAAAGATGGCTACACCTTC. It codes for CASSLFRDSKDGYTF.

This clonotype is medium-sized in the sample. V gene TRBV6-1 combines with J gene TRBJ2-5, with TRBD2 matching 10 bases. The CDR3 loop spans 14 amino acids. Germline CDR1 is MNHNS and CDR2 is SASEGT. The junction had 10 bases not matched to a gene; V was cut back by 11 bases and J by 4 bases. The CDR3 loop reads CAGGLANSLETQYF. CDR3 bases: TGTGCCGGGGGACTAGCGAATTCCTTAGAGACCCAGTACTTC.

This clonotype was recorded at least ten times. The chain carries TRBV4-1 and TRBJ1-5; D may be TRBD1 (5 bases). Germline CDR1 MGHRA, CDR2 YSYEKL. CDR3 size: 16 residues. Between the trimmed V and J ends, which lost 3 bases and 0 bases, there was a span of 12 bases. CDR3 in amino acids: CASSQSQVLSNQPQHF. Here the CDR3 DNA reads TGCGCCAGCAGCCAGTCACAGGTACTTAGCAATCAGCCCCAGCATTTT.

The chain combines TRBV20-1 with TRBJ1-1, with 7 bases identical to TRBD1. V lost 5 bases, J lost 0 bases, and 6 bases stayed unmatched. Germline CDR1 is DFQATT and CDR2 is SNEGSKA (reference sequence). CDR3 length: 14 amino acids. CDR3 sequence reads: CSASRTGMNTEAFF. CDR3 nucleotide sequence: TGCAGTGCTTCCCGGACAGGAATGAACACTGAAGCTTTCTTT.

This clonotype has ten or more counts. The chain carries TRBV11-2 and TRBJ1-2; no clear D. The germline V gene encodes CDR1 SGHAT and CDR2 FQNNGV. Between the trimmed V and J ends, which lost 3 bases and 4 bases, there was a span of 9 bases. The CDR3 sequence is 13 residues long. CDR3 residues: CASSFAASYGYTF. The CDR3 nucleotides read TGTGCCAGCAGCTTCGCAGCGTCCTATGGCTACACCTTC.

At least ten counts were recorded for this clonotype. This sequence joins TRBV28 and TRBJ2-3; D uncertain. This CDR3 has 12 residues. Germline assignment: CDR1 MDHEN and CDR2 SYDVKM. The germline V and J ends were trimmed by 4 bases and 3 bases, with 5 bases remaining between them. The CDR3 DNA reads TGTGCCAGCAGTTCGGGTACAGATACGCAGTATTTT. It specifies CASSSGTDTQYF.

The rearrangement uses TRBV12-3 or TRBV12-4 and TRBJ1-2; TRBD1 matches at 10 bases. The CDR3 spans 13 residues. J gave up 6 bases and V 6 bases, and 4 bases lay outside the gene matches. The CDR3 coding sequence is TGTGCCAGCAGCTCGGACAGGGGGAATGGCTACACCTTC. Translation: CASSSDRGNGYTF.

This clonotype was seen ten or more times. The CDR3 region is CASSPGTGGDEQFF. CDR3 sequence (DNA): TGCGCCAGCAGCCCGGGGACAGGGGGTGATGAGCAGTTCTTC. The chain recombines TRBV5-1 with TRBJ2-1; 11 bases agree with TRBD1. The junction had 5 bases not matched to a gene; V was cut back by 4 bases and J by 8 bases. There are 14 residues in the CDR3. The germline V gene encodes CDR1 SGHRS and CDR2 YFSETQ.